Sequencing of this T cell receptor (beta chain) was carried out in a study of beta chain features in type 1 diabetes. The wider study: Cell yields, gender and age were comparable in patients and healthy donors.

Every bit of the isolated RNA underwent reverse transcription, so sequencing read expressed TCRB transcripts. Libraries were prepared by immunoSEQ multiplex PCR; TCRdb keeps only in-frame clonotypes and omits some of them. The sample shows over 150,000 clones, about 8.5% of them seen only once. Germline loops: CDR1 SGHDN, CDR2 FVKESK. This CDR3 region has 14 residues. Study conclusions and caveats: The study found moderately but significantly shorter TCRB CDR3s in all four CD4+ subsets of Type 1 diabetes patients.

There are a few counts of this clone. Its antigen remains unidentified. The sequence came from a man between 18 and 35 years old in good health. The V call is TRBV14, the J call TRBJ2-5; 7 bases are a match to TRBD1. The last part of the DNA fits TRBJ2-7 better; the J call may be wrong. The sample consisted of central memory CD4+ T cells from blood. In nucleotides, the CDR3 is TGTGCCAGCAGCCCACGGACAGGCGGCTACGAGCAGTACTTC. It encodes CASSPRTGGYEQYF.